This TCR beta chain emerged from a study of human thymus T cells. General study findings and limits: Related research described thymic repertoires that were highly overlapping among unrelated individuals.

Thymic material originated from resections removed in the course of corrective heart surgery. Donors consisted of healthy Finnish infants (having corrective surgery for congenital heart defects). Concerning this clone: Antigen specificity is unknown.

This CDR3 has 16 residues. V trimming: 3 bases; J trimming: 5 bases; junction bases outside the gene matches: 12. Data came from immunoSEQ multiplex PCR; TCRdb stores just in-frame clones and leaves some out. The sample yields approximately 71,000 clones, 95% seen once. V is TRBV23-1 and J is TRBJ1-1; 7 bases are a match to TRBD1. TRBV23-1 belongs to the ORF category, with a function that is uncertain. The receptor was isolated from a girl less than two years old with a congenital heart defect but otherwise immunologically healthy. The sample taken for sequencing was thymus tissue. The DNA of the CDR3 is TGCGCCAGCAGTCATCCCCCCCGACAGGGAAGTACTGAAGCTTTCTTT. Translated, it gives CASSHPPRQGSTEAFF.